These 30 T cell receptor beta chains came from one sample sequenced in a study of regulatory T cells in long-lasting Graves disease. The time point is: newly diagnosed GD, antithyroid drugs for less than 3 months. Scientists built the TCR library using RNA that was extracted from PBMCs. Assembly of TCR beta libraries relied on iRepertoire HTBI primers together with Arm-PCR of CDR3 regions. TCRdb redid the calling of the multiplex PCR reads with MiXCR, one entry per CDR3 protein. The repertoire consists of 400,000 to 500,000 distinct CDR3 sequences, with 14% to 15% occurring once and the leading ten covering about 8%. These same data were also listed under a study on T cells in Graves' hyperthyroidism and ophthalmopathy.

This specimen was peripheral blood mononuclear cells (PBMCs), taken at new diagnosis, from a patient treated with antithyroid drugs. Every receptor here comes from a woman aged 40 to 50 with Graves disease.

J is TRBJ1-1 and V is TRBV12-3 or TRBV12-4; D perhaps matches TRBD1 (6 bases). Trimming removed 7 bases at V and 5 bases at J, with 14 bases between. This CDR3 spans 13 amino acids. The CDR3 sequence is CASTSSTGTEAFF. CDR3 nucleotide sequence: TGTGCCAGCACTTCTTCCACAGGGACTGAAGCTTTCTTT.

The chain combines TRBV28 with TRBJ2-1, with 7 nucleotides matching TRBD2. After removal of 4 bases from V and 1 base from J, the junction contained 13 bases not matched to a gene. CDR3 length: 18 amino acids. From germline, CDR1 is MDHEN and CDR2 SYDVKM. CDR3 DNA sequence: TGTGCCAGCAGTTCACCCACTGCAGCGGGAAGGTCCTACAATGAGCAGTTCTTC. Translating it yields CASSSPTAAGRSYNEQFF.

This clonotype turned up a few times. In DNA form, the CDR3 reads TGTGCCAGCACCTGGGACTCTGGGGCCAACGTCCTGACTTTC. Translated, it gives CASTWDSGANVLTF. The chain links TRBV6-1 to TRBJ2-6, with D hard to call. This CDR3 is built from 14 residues. Germline-derived CDR1 and CDR2 are MNHNS and SASEGT. Trimming took 7 bases from V and 0 from J, leaving 7 bases between them.

This clonotype was detected only a few times. This chain's CDR3 is CASNLGTAFSPLHF. The CDR3 DNA reads TGTGCCAGTAATCTCGGGACAGCATTTTCACCCCTCCACTTT. The chain recombines TRBV19 with TRBJ1-6; 7 bases are shared with TRBD1. Trimming removed 7 bases from V and 9 bases from J; junction bases left unmatched: 9. This CDR3 contains 14 residues. Germline CDR1 and CDR2: LNHDA and SQIVND (reference sequence).

Many counts were recorded for this clonotype. The rearrangement joins TRBV2 to TRBJ1-1; D uncertain. This CDR3 is 12 amino acids long. Trimming cost V 6 bases and J 0 bases, with 5 bases left between them. CDR1 and CDR2 (germline): SNHLY, FYNNEI. DNA for the CDR3: TGTGCCAGCAGGGTACTGAACACTGAAGCTTTCTTT. Translation gives CASRVLNTEAFF.

This clonotype was observed at least ten times. The rearrangement uses TRBV28 and TRBJ2-3; 13 bases match TRBD2. The CDR3 loop spans 16 amino acids. J was trimmed by 2 bases and V by 6 bases; bases with no gene match: 5. Looked up from germline, CDR1 is MDHEN and CDR2 is SYDVKM. The DNA for the CDR3 is TGTGCCAGCAGCCCGGGGACTAGCGGGATCACAGATACGCAGTATTTT. Translated: CASSPGTSGITDTQYF. Based on the CDR3 plus reference TRBV28 and TRBJ2-3, the full variable domain is DVKVTQSSRYLVKRTGEKVFLECVQDMDHENMFWYRQDPGLGLRLIYFSYDVKMKEKGDIPEGYSVSREKKERFSLILESASTNQTSMYLCASSPGTSGITDTQYFGPGTRLTVL.

The J gene is TRBJ2-3, the V gene TRBV29-1; 8 bases map to TRBD2. The CDR3 consists of 11 residues. V shed 6 bases and J 15 bases; nucleotides not matched to a gene: 11. Per germline, CDR1 SQVTM and CDR2 ANQGSEA. In DNA form, the CDR3 reads TGCAGCGTCACCGGGACTAGAGCCTTTTATTTT. It translates to CSVTGTRAFYF.

This clonotype was seen repeatedly, ten times or more. The chain joins TRBV20-1 to TRBJ2-5; 10 bases are a match to TRBD2. Germline V lookup: CDR1 DFQATT, CDR2 SNEGSKA (reference sequence). Trimming at V came to 6 bases and at J to 2 bases, leaving 6 bases not matched to a gene. The CDR3 length is 14 residues. This CDR3 reads CSATDSGGQETQYF. The CDR3 region has the DNA TGCAGTGCCACCGATAGCGGGGGGCAAGAGACCCAGTACTTC.

This clonotype was seen ten or more times. The rearrangement uses TRBV12-3 or TRBV12-4 and TRBJ2-3; 7 bases map to TRBD2. The CDR3 extends over 14 amino acids. V shed 4 bases, J shed 6 bases, and the junction held 7 bases outside the gene matches. Written as DNA, the CDR3 is TGTGCCAGCAGTTCGGAGGCGGGAGTTGATACGCAGTATTTT. It translates to CASSSEAGVDTQYF.

The rearrangement joins TRBV6-1 to TRBJ1-1; D is unresolved. In germline, CDR1 is MNHNS, CDR2 SASEGT. Deletions cut 6 bases from V and 6 bases from J, with 20 bases between. The length of the CDR3 is 15 residues. CDR3 DNA: TGTGCCAGCAGCGAAACCCCCGGCCTGGCCCCTGAAGCTTTCTTT. Encoded protein: CASSETPGLAPEAFF.

This clonotype has ten or more counts. The rearrangement joins TRBV27 to TRBJ2-1; 8 bases map to TRBD2. Germline CDR1 MNHEY, CDR2 SMNVEV (reference sequence). V lost 6 bases and J lost 2; bases outside the gene matches: 3. The CDR3 has 14 residues. The CDR3 DNA reads as TGTGCCAGCAGGTTTAGCGGGGCCTACAATGAGCAGTTCTTC. Its translation: CASRFSGAYNEQFF.

The chain joins TRBV20-1 to TRBJ2-2, with 10 bases aligning to TRBD2. The J segment lost 2 bases and the V segment lost 6 bases, leaving 12 bases of the junction unmatched. The germline V gene encodes CDR1 DFQATT and CDR2 SNEGSKA (reference sequence). This CDR3 region has 17 residues. DNA for the CDR3: TGCAGTGCCAGTGCGACTAGCGGGCCCCTCAACACCGGGGAGCTGTTTTTT. Translation gives CSASATSGPLNTGELFF.

Many counts were recorded for this clonotype. The V gene is TRBV20-1, the J gene TRBJ1-5, with D unclear. V was pared by 0 bases and J by 2 bases, with 20 bases between. This CDR3 has 18 amino acids. Germline V gene data show CDR1 as DFQATT and CDR2 as SNEGSKA (reference sequence). CDR3 sequence: CSARDLRSLGRGNQPQHF. CDR3 bases: TGCAGTGCTAGAGATCTCCGGTCCCTTGGACGTGGCAATCAGCCCCAGCATTTT.

This clonotype was recorded a few times. The V gene is TRBV19, the J gene TRBJ2-1, with D unclear. The CDR3 totals 14 residues. V lost 5 bases and J lost 3, with 11 bases in between. Per germline, CDR1 LNHDA and CDR2 SQIVND (reference sequence). CDR3 protein: CASSPPEHYNEQFF. The CDR3 DNA follows: TGTGCCAGTAGTCCCCCGGAGCACTACAATGAGCAGTTCTTC.

This clonotype was observed many times. The CDR3 nucleotides read TGTGCCAGCAGTCCACCGGGACTAGCGGGATCCCCGGAGACAGATACGCAGTATTTT. Protein sequence: CASSPPGLAGSPETDTQYF. The chain has TRBV12-3 or TRBV12-4 and TRBJ2-3; 13 bases align to TRBD2. The CDR3 loop spans 19 amino acids. Trimming removed 5 bases from V and 3 bases from J; junction bases left unmatched: 14.

The J gene is TRBJ2-7, the V gene TRBV28; 10 positions agree with TRBD2. The V segment lost 1 base and the J segment 3 bases; nucleotides outside the gene matches: 9. CDR1 is MDHEN, CDR2 SYDVKM, per germline. The CDR3 sequence is 17 residues long. In nucleotides, the CDR3 is TGTGCCAGCAGTTTATCTTCCGGGACTAGCGCCGTCTACGAGCAGTACTTC. Residues: CASSLSSGTSAVYEQYF.

In this sample, this clonotype turned up a few times. J is TRBJ2-7 and V is TRBV2, with D maybe TRBD1 (7 bases). Germline lookup yields CDR1 SNHLY and CDR2 FYNNEI. V gave up 4 bases and J gave up 3 bases, with 16 bases separating them. The CDR3 sequence is 15 residues long. The DNA of the CDR3 is TGTGCCAGCAGTGTGGAGGGGGCAGGAGGCTACGAGCAGTACTTC. Translated, it gives CASSVEGAGGYEQYF. Combining the CDR3 with reference TRBV2 and TRBJ2-7 gives the whole variable domain EPEVTQTPSHQVTQMGQEVILRCVPISNHLYFYWYRQILGQKVEFLVSFYNNEISEKSEIFDDQFSVERPDGSNFTLKIRSTKLEDSAMYFCASSVEGAGGYEQYFGPGTRLTVT.

This clonotype was recorded at least ten times. The chain employs TRBV27 and TRBJ2-2; 7 positions agree with TRBD1. Trimming took 4 bases from V and 1 from J; bases not matched to a gene: 6. Germline assignment: CDR1 MNHEY and CDR2 SMNVEV (reference sequence). The CDR3 consists of 16 residues. The CDR3 sequence: CASSSHRGMNTGELFF. The CDR3 DNA reads TGTGCCAGCAGTTCGCACAGGGGCATGAACACCGGGGAGCTGTTTTTT.

This clonotype was recorded a few times. V gene TRBV28 combines with J gene TRBJ2-7; 9 bases are shared with TRBD1. V lost 5 bases to trimming and J lost 7 bases; unmatched junction nucleotides: 12. Germline CDR1 MDHEN, CDR2 SYDVKM. The CDR3 length is 15 residues. The CDR3 coding sequence is TGTGCCAGCAGTCACCCGGGACAGGGAAAGGGAGAGCAGTACTTC. Protein sequence: CASSHPGQGKGEQYF.

This clonotype was seen repeatedly, ten times or more. This chain uses TRBV28 with TRBJ2-7, with 8 bases aligning to TRBD1. The CDR3 consists of 16 residues. CDR1 and CDR2 from the germline V gene are MDHEN and SYDVKM. With 7 bases clipped from V and 0 bases from J, the junction kept 11 bases outside the gene matches. The CDR3 coding sequence is TGTGCCAGCACTCCGTCAGGACAGGGATACTCCTACGAGCAGTACTTC. Its translation is CASTPSGQGYSYEQYF.

The chain combines TRBV12-3 or TRBV12-4 with TRBJ2-7; D remains unclear. Trimming stripped 5 bases from V and 3 bases from J, with 11 bases between. This CDR3 has 13 residues. CDR3: CASSPNDLYEQYF. The DNA for the CDR3 is TGTGCCAGCAGTCCCAACGACCTCTACGAGCAGTACTTC.

On this clonotype: Just one base apart from a much larger clone, this may be a read error. V is TRBV28 and J is TRBJ2-7; D is unclear. In germline, CDR1 is MDHEN, CDR2 SYDVKM. V was pared by 10 bases and J by 3 bases, with 16 bases between. The CDR3 is 13 residues long. CDR3 nucleotide sequence: TGTGCCAACAGCCGTGACACAGACTACGAGCAGTACTTC. As protein: CANSRDTDYEQYF.

This clonotype came up a few times. V gene TRBV9 combines with J gene TRBJ1-6, with D perhaps matching TRBD1 (5 bases). Germline lookup yields CDR1 SGDLS and CDR2 YYNGEE. The CDR3 extends over 15 amino acids. V was cut by 4 bases and J by 6 bases, with 14 bases left in between. CDR3 nucleotides: TGTGCCAGCAGCCCCCGAGGGGCTACTAATTCACCCCTCCACTTT. It yields the protein CASSPRGATNSPLHF.

V usage is TRBV7-9 and J usage is TRBJ2-5; TRBD2 agrees at 9 bases. Germline loops: CDR1 SEHNR, CDR2 FQNEAQ (reference sequence). The CDR3 has 17 amino acids. V lost 5 bases and J lost 1; bases outside the gene matches: 11. The CDR3 region has the DNA TGTGCCAGCAGCCGGAGAACTAGCGGGCCCCTCCAAGAGACCCAGTACTTC. Its translation is CASSRRTSGPLQETQYF.

This clonotype was observed many times. The V and J genes are TRBV27 and TRBJ2-7, with TRBD1 identical over 10 bases. This CDR3 contains 15 residues. Germline CDR1 is MNHEY and CDR2 is SMNVEV (reference sequence). V shed 5 bases, J shed 3 bases, and the junction held 7 bases outside the gene matches. The CDR3 loop is CASSKPGQGYYEQYF. The CDR3 nucleotides read TGTGCCAGCAGTAAACCGGGACAGGGGTACTACGAGCAGTACTTC.

In its sample, this clonotype was seen many times. This chain connects TRBV15 to TRBJ2-2, with D unclear. The germline V gene has CDR1 LNHNV and CDR2 YYDKDF (reference sequence). V lost 7 bases and J lost 5, with 14 bases in between. The CDR3 consists of 14 residues. DNA for the CDR3: TGTGCCACCAAGTTCGGAGAAAGGACCGGGGAGCTGTTTTTT. This encodes CATKFGERTGELFF.

Many counts were recorded for this clonotype. The rearrangement uses TRBV20-1 and TRBJ2-1, with 8 nucleotides matching TRBD2. Germline loops: CDR1 DFQATT, CDR2 SNEGSKA (reference sequence). After removal of 0 bases from V and 4 bases from J, the junction contained 8 bases not matched to a gene. This CDR3 has 16 residues. CDR3 protein: CSARDRRTSRYNEQFF. CDR3 DNA sequence: TGCAGTGCTAGAGATCGAAGGACTAGCCGATACAATGAGCAGTTCTTC.

The chain uses TRBV12-3 or TRBV12-4 and TRBJ2-7; tentatively, D is TRBD2 (5 bases). V gave up 6 bases and J gave up 5 bases, with 32 bases separating them. The CDR3 runs 19 residues. CDR3 in DNA: TGTGCCAGCAGAAAAAGACCCTTGGGAGCAAGAGGTTCATTAAACGAGCAGTACTTC. Encoded protein: CASRKRPLGARGSLNEQYF.

This clonotype was detected only a few times. V gene TRBV6-5 combines with J gene TRBJ2-7, with a weak D call TRBD2 (5 bases). Trimming took off 2 bases at V and 2 bases at J, with 16 bases between the two ends. The CDR3 runs 16 residues. Per the germline V gene, CDR1 is MNHEY and CDR2 is SVGAGI. For the CDR3, the DNA is TGTGCCAGCAGTTACGGGGAGATGGTGGGTCCCTACGAGCAGTACTTC. Protein sequence: CASSYGEMVGPYEQYF.

The rearrangement links TRBV14 to TRBJ2-1, with TRBD1 identical over 9 bases. V lost 3 bases and J lost 6; bases outside the gene matches: 6. Germline CDR1 is SGHDN and CDR2 is FVKESK. This CDR3 spans 15 amino acids. This chain's CDR3 is CASSQRDRVGNEQFF. Written as DNA, the CDR3 is TGTGCCAGCAGCCAGAGGGACAGGGTGGGCAATGAGCAGTTCTTC.